The 24 T cell receptor beta chains below come from one sample, sequenced in a study of blood T cell repertoires in COVID-19. Only in-frame clones appear in the TCRdb table, and some are missing; sequencing was by immunoSEQ multiplex PCR. The sample includes about 170,000 clones, roughly 93% of them seen just once. Sequenced sample: peripheral blood. The origin of the receptors is a man between 18 and 35 years old with COVID-19, enrolled during active disease.

Only one count was recorded for this clone. The V and J genes are TRBV5-1 and TRBJ1-1; D unresolved. V lost 5 bases, J lost 1 base, and 6 bases lay in between. The CDR3 runs 12 residues. The germline V gene encodes CDR1 SGHRS and CDR2 YFSETQ. Here the CDR3 reads CASRFGNTEAFF. The CDR3 nucleotides are TGCGCCAGCAGATTCGGGAACACTGAAGCTTTCTTT.

The chain joins TRBV9 to TRBJ2-2; D remains unclear. The CDR3 has 11 amino acids. V dropped 3 bases and J dropped 7 bases, with 4 bases sitting between them. Germline V CDR1 and CDR2: SGDLS, YYNGEE. CDR3 in DNA: TGTGCCAGCAGCGCCGGCGGGGAGCTGTTTTTT. It yields the protein CASSAGGELFF.

This clone has more than one count but fewer than ten. The V gene is TRBV7-2, the J gene TRBJ1-3; D gene ambiguous. The germline V gene has CDR1 SGHTA and CDR2 FQGNSA. Trimming stripped 5 bases from V and 0 bases from J, with 14 bases between. The CDR3 has 16 residues. In DNA, the CDR3 is TGTGCCAGCAGCCCCGAGCGCACGAACTCTGGAAACACCATATATTTT. Translated, it gives CASSPERTNSGNTIYF.

The chain carries TRBV30 and TRBJ1-5; tentative D call: TRBD1 (6 bases). The length of the CDR3 is 12 residues. In germline, CDR1 is GTSNPN, CDR2 SVGIG (reference sequence). Trimming pared 6 bases from V and 11 bases from J, leaving 17 bases between. The CDR3 DNA reads TGTGCCTGTGGGACACCGTCGTTGACCCAGCATTTT. Its protein product is CACGTPSLTQHF.

This clone was seen only a few times. The chain carries TRBV7-9 and TRBJ2-7, with 11 bases fitting TRBD1. Germline CDR1 and CDR2: SEHNR and FQNEAQ (reference sequence). This CDR3 has 14 residues. The V segment lost 4 bases and the J segment 3 bases; nucleotides outside the gene matches: 2. This chain's CDR3 is CASSSGTGGYEQYF. In DNA form, the CDR3 reads TGTGCCAGCAGCTCCGGGACAGGGGGCTACGAGCAGTACTTC.

The rearrangement uses TRBV4-1 and TRBJ1-1, with 9 bases aligning to TRBD1. The ends lost 1 base at V and 10 bases at J; junction bases unmatched: 4. This CDR3 has 13 residues. CDR1 is MGHRA and CDR2 is YSYEKL in the germline V gene. CDR3 protein: CASSQGTGEGAFF. The CDR3 DNA reads as TGCGCCAGCAGCCAAGGGACAGGGGAGGGAGCTTTCTTT.

V and J are TRBV9 and TRBJ1-2, with 7 bases that match TRBD1. CDR1 is SGDLS and CDR2 is YYNGEE in the germline V gene. The CDR3 consists of 12 residues. V gave up 6 bases and J gave up 4 bases; unmatched junction bases: 3. In DNA, the CDR3 is TGTGCCAGCAAAGACAGGGCCTATGGCTACACCTTC. It is translated as CASKDRAYGYTF.

This chain joins TRBV30 and TRBJ1-6; D gene ambiguous. CDR1 and CDR2 (germline): GTSNPN, SVGIG (reference sequence). The CDR3 spans 13 residues. The V end lost 3 bases, the J end lost 3 bases, and 6 bases lay between the germline ends. The CDR3: CAWRSGYNSPLHF. For the CDR3, the DNA is TGTGCCTGGAGAAGCGGCTATAATTCACCCCTCCACTTT.

The chain couples TRBV27 to TRBJ2-1, with TRBD2 matching over 10 bases. The CDR3 extends over 15 amino acids. Looked up from germline, CDR1 is MNHEY and CDR2 is SMNVEV (reference sequence). Trimming removed 3 bases from V and 9 bases from J; junction bases left unmatched: 8. The CDR3 DNA reads as TGTGCCAGCAGTTTTGGCCTAGCGGGAGTTAGTGAGCAGTTCTTC. The encoded protein is CASSFGLAGVSEQFF.

The chain links TRBV7-2 to TRBJ1-2; D gene ambiguous. Trimming left V 5 bases short and J 4 bases short, with 11 bases between. Per the germline V gene, CDR1 is SGHTA and CDR2 is FQGNSA. The CDR3 contains 13 residues. Written as DNA, the CDR3 is TGTGCCAGCAGCGCCGGAGGGTCCTATGGCTACACCTTC. Its translation: CASSAGGSYGYTF.

The chain uses TRBV28 and TRBJ1-1; no firm D call. The V end was cut by 2 bases, the J end by 0 bases, with 19 bases between. From germline, CDR1 is MDHEN and CDR2 SYDVKM. This CDR3 is 18 amino acids long. CDR3 DNA: TGTGCCAGCAGTTTAGGGTTTGTGAAAACTACCATGAACACTGAAGCTTTCTTT. Amino acids: CASSLGFVKTTMNTEAFF.

The V gene is TRBV6-5, the J gene TRBJ1-2; TRBD1 agrees at 7 bases. The V gene end was trimmed by 4 bases and the J gene end by 8 bases; junction bases not matched to a gene: 16. Germline assignment: CDR1 MNHEY and CDR2 SVGAGI. The CDR3 is 16 amino acids. CDR3 DNA: TGTGCCAGCAGTTTGGAGGGCACAGGGGTAGGTGGAGGCTACACCTTC. Translated: CASSLEGTGVGGGYTF.

This clone was counted a single time. CDR3 DNA: TGTGCCAGCAGTTACTTAGCGGGGATTAACTATGGCTACACCTTC. Encoded protein: CASSYLAGINYGYTF. The chain uses TRBV6-5 and TRBJ1-2; D unclear. CDR1 and CDR2 (germline): MNHEY, SVGAGI. This CDR3 contains 15 residues. Trimming shortened V by 1 base and J by 1 base, and 10 bases separated the two germline ends.

The chain employs TRBV6-6 and TRBJ2-5; TRBD2 is a possible D gene (5 bases). The CDR3 spans 15 residues. V was shortened by 5 bases and J by 5 bases, with 18 bases between the two germline ends. Germline V gene lookup returns CDR1 MNHNY and CDR2 SVGAGI (reference sequence). This chain's CDR3 is CASSTLAPDGETQYF. CDR3 DNA: TGTGCCAGCAGTACTCTAGCACCAGACGGGGAGACCCAGTACTTC.

The chain joins TRBV29-1 to TRBJ1-2; D is uncertain. This CDR3 has 14 amino acids. V was trimmed by 7 bases and J by 4 bases, leaving 19 bases between them. The germline V gene encodes CDR1 SQVTM and CDR2 ANQGSEA. As DNA, the CDR3 is TGCAGCGCCTCTAATTTACAGCCTTCCTATGGCTACACCTTC. Its translation: CSASNLQPSYGYTF.

This clone has just one count. The chain is built from TRBV5-1 and TRBJ2-1; tentative D call: TRBD2 (5 bases). The germline V gene has CDR1 SGHRS and CDR2 YFSETQ. Trimming took 2 bases from V and 0 from J, leaving 9 bases between them. CDR3 length equals 15 residues. CDR3: CASSFSGSSYNEQFF. The CDR3 nucleotides read TGCGCCAGCAGCTTTAGTGGGAGCTCCTACAATGAGCAGTTCTTC.

V is TRBV7-2 and J is TRBJ1-2, with TRBD1 matching over 8 bases. The CDR3 consists of 15 residues. With V trimmed by 10 bases and J by 0 bases, 10 bases remained unmatched. Per the germline V gene, CDR1 is SGHTA and CDR2 is FQGNSA. CDR3 amino acids: CATRYRTGTNYGYTF. DNA for the CDR3: TGTGCCACCCGCTACCGGACAGGGACTAACTATGGCTACACCTTC. Based on the CDR3 plus reference TRBV7-2 and TRBJ1-2, the full variable domain is GAGVSQSPSNKVTEKGKDVELRCDPISGHTALYWYRQSLGQGLEFLIYFQGNSAPDKSGLPSDRFSAERTGGSVSTLTIQRTQQEDSAVYLCATRYRTGTNYGYTFGSGTRLTVV.

CDR3 residues: CAAWTGGDYGYTF. Here the CDR3 DNA reads TGCGCCGCGTGGACAGGTGGGGATTATGGCTACACCTTC. J is TRBJ1-2 and V is TRBV10-1, with 7 bases aligning to TRBD1. With 11 bases clipped from V and 5 bases from J, the junction kept 11 bases outside the gene matches. CDR1 and CDR2 from the germline V gene are WNHNN and SYGVQD (reference sequence). The CDR3 spans 13 residues.

This clone was observed a single time. This chain links TRBV16 with TRBJ2-1; D is undetermined. Germline values: CDR1 KGHSY, CDR2 FQNENV. Trimming stripped 2 bases from V and 12 bases from J, with 14 bases between. This CDR3 contains 13 residues. This chain's CDR3 is CASSQQTGFRQFF. DNA for the CDR3: TGTGCCAGCAGCCAACAAACCGGGTTCAGGCAGTTCTTC. The full variable domain, with the rest looked up from reference TRBV16 and TRBJ2-1, is GEEVAQTPKHLVRGEGQKAKLYCAPIKGHSYVFWYQQVLKNEFKFLISFQNENVFDETGMPKERFSAKCLPNSPCSLEIQATKLEDSAVYFCASSQQTGFRQFFGPGTRLTVL.

V usage is TRBV28 and J usage is TRBJ1-1; D gene unclear. The CDR3 has 13 residues. Germline CDR1 is MDHEN and CDR2 is SYDVKM. V was cut by 0 bases and J by 3 bases, with 5 bases left in between. The CDR3 bases are TGTGCCAGCAGTTTATGGGGAGACACTGAAGCTTTCTTT. It translates to CASSLWGDTEAFF. The full variable domain, its missing parts supplied by reference TRBV28 and TRBJ1-1, is DVKVTQSSRYLVKRTGEKVFLECVQDMDHENMFWYRQDPGLGLRLIYFSYDVKMKEKGDIPEGYSVSREKKERFSLILESASTNQTSMYLCASSLWGDTEAFFGQGTRLTVV.

V and J are TRBV27 and TRBJ1-6; a weak D match, TRBD1 (5 bases). V was pared by 0 bases and J by 8 bases, with 8 bases between. CDR1 and CDR2 from the germline V gene are MNHEY and SMNVEV (reference sequence). This CDR3 is built from 14 residues. The DNA for the CDR3 is TGTGCCAGCAGTTTATCAGGGGTGGATTCACCCCTCCACTTT. Encoded protein: CASSLSGVDSPLHF.

This chain connects TRBV24-1 to TRBJ2-3, with a possible D match to TRBD1 (6 bases). The germline gives CDR1 KGHDR, CDR2 SFDVKD. The V gene lost 3 bases and the J gene lost 5 bases, with 11 bases spanning the gap. This CDR3 has 14 residues. CDR3: CATSDLQGKDTQYF. DNA for the CDR3: TGTGCCACCAGTGATCTACAGGGAAAAGATACGCAGTATTTT.

The V and J genes are TRBV6-5 and TRBJ1-1; unclear D gene. V lost 8 bases to trimming and J lost 9 bases, with 13 bases between them. There are 11 residues in the CDR3. Germline-derived CDR1 and CDR2 are MNHEY and SVGAGI. The DNA of the CDR3 is TGTGCCAGCCTCAGGCAACAACAAGCTTTCTTT. Its translation is CASLRQQQAFF.

CDR3 protein: CASSASPGGVQSGYTF. The DNA of the CDR3 is TGTGCCAGCAGCGCCTCCCCCGGGGGGGTCCAGAGTGGCTACACCTTC. The genes are TRBV9 and TRBJ1-2, with D perhaps TRBD1 (5 bases). The CDR3 totals 16 residues. CDR1 is SGDLS and CDR2 is YYNGEE in the germline V gene. Trimming cost V 3 bases and J 7 bases, with 22 bases left between them.